This T cell receptor beta chain was observed in a study of cytomegalovirus exposure and HLA in healthy donors. Regarding the study as a whole: Rare sequences made up most TCRs, while some public TCRs were found in many donors.

Remarks on this clone: Its specificity is not known.

The PCR used 60 Vbeta and 13 Jbeta primers. Clones were read by immunoSEQ multiplex PCR, and TCRdb kept only the in-frame ones, dropping some. The sample shows about 130,000 clones, around four fifths of them seen only once. V lost 2 bases and J lost 0; bases outside the gene matches: 3. The CDR3 length is 15 residues. Germline V gene lookup returns CDR1 MNHEY and CDR2 SVGAGI. The clonotype originates from a woman in her 40s in good health and CMV-seropositive. This chain joins TRBV6-5 and TRBJ2-7; TRBD2 agrees at 8 bases. Material: PBMCs. The DNA for the CDR3 is TGTGCCAGCAGTTACAGTGGGACTAGCTCCTACGAGCAGTACTTC. Translated: CASSYSGTSSYEQYF.